One and the same sample provided the 5 T cell receptor beta chains below, sequenced in a study of blood T cell repertoires in COVID-19. Here immunoSEQ multiplex PCR was the method, and the copy in TCRdb shows in-frame clones only, minus some. The repertoire holds 70,000 to 90,000 clones, with approximately 79% as singletons. Sequencing was carried out using peripheral blood. These receptors all come from a man in his 70s with acute or convalescent COVID-19.

The rearrangement joins TRBV19 to TRBJ1-5; 7 bases fit TRBD1. The CDR3 sequence is 15 residues long. Unmatched junction bases numbered 9, after V lost 4 bases and J lost 6 bases. Germline V lookup: CDR1 LNHDA, CDR2 SQIVND (reference sequence). CDR3 in amino acids: CASSKGQAGFQPQHF. CDR3 nucleotides: TGTGCCAGTAGTAAAGGACAGGCGGGTTTTCAGCCCCAGCATTTT.

The chain couples TRBV7-2 to TRBJ2-3; 9 bases are shared with TRBD2. There are 18 residues in the CDR3. V lost 4 bases, J lost 0 bases, and 11 bases stayed unmatched. Germline CDR1 reads SGHTA; CDR2 reads FQGNSA. The CDR3 DNA reads as TGTGCCAGCAGCTACATAGCGGGGGCCGCCGGTAGCACAGATACGCAGTATTTT. It is translated as CASSYIAGAAGSTDTQYF.

The chain joins TRBV5-6 to TRBJ1-2; 8 nucleotides agree with TRBD1. Trimming took 4 bases from V and 4 from J; bases not matched to a gene: 6. The CDR3 covers 14 residues. The germline gives CDR1 SGHDT, CDR2 YYEEEE. As DNA, the CDR3 is TGTGCCAGCAGCAACCGGGACAGGCTCTATGGCTACACCTTC. Translation gives CASSNRDRLYGYTF.

The genes are TRBV9 and TRBJ2-6; 7 bases map to TRBD2. The trim removed 3 bases at V and 0 bases at J, leaving 3 bases unmatched. The V gene's germline CDR1 is SGDLS and CDR2 YYNGEE. This CDR3 has 16 residues. The CDR3 is CASSATGGSGANVLTF. The CDR3 DNA sequence: TGTGCCAGCAGCGCAACGGGGGGCTCTGGGGCCAACGTCCTGACTTTC.

This clone has only a few counts. The chain is built from TRBV5-1 and TRBJ1-2; D perhaps matches TRBD1 (6 bases). This CDR3 contains 14 residues. Trimming left V 3 bases short and J 5 bases short, with 14 bases between. From germline, CDR1 is SGHRS and CDR2 YFSETQ. Written as DNA, the CDR3 is TGCGCCAGCAGCTGGGAGGGACAAATTTATGGCTACACCTTC. Translation: CASSWEGQIYGYTF.